The rows below give T cell receptor beta chains drawn from one sample of a study of OX40 agonist ivuxolimab in advanced cancers. The method was immunoSEQ multiplex PCR; TCRdb's version includes in-frame clones alone and lacks a portion of them. The profile shows 60,000 to 95,000 clones, over 75% of them singletons. The sample consisted of CD4+ or CD8+ T cells sorted from blood, taken in a trial of the OX40 agonist ivuxolimab. The receptors stem from an adult with an advanced solid tumor such as melanoma, head and neck, liver or kidney cancer. Each CDR3 is given with its conserved first and last residue. The D gene is left open where the match is weak.

J: TRBJ2-2
D: NA
V: TRBV25-1
CDR3: CASSESRVGAGELFF
DNA: TGTGCCAGCAGTGAAAGCAGGGTGGGGGCCGGGGAGCTGTTTTTT

J: TRBJ2-3
D: NA
V: TRBV7-2
CDR3: CASSLSMWGPKDTQYF
DNA: TGTGCCAGCAGCTTAAGTATGTGGGGGCCCAAGGATACGCAGTATTTT

J: TRBJ2-7
D: NA
V: TRBV29-1
CDR3: CSVTWESGRYSYEQYF
DNA: TGCAGCGTTACTTGGGAGTCAGGCCGATACTCCTACGAGCAGTACTTC

J: TRBJ2-1
D: NA
V: TRBV5-4
CDR3: CASSYLTQNSYNEQFF
DNA: TGTGCCAGCAGCTACCTAACCCAAAACTCCTACAATGAGCAGTTCTTC

J: TRBJ2-5
D: TRBD2
V: TRBV5-1
CDR3: CASSLVAGGGEGTQYF
DNA: TGCGCCAGCAGCTTGGTGGCGGGGGGCGGCGAGGGGACCCAGTACTTC

J: TRBJ2-3
D: NA
V: TRBV29-1
CDR3: CSVDIRVSTDTQYF
DNA: TGCAGCGTTGATATCAGAGTTAGCACAGATACGCAGTATTTT

J: TRBJ1-5
D: NA
V: TRBV19
CDR3: CASSIKAGGQPQHF
DNA: TGTGCCAGTAGTATAAAGGCCGGCGGGCAGCCCCAGCATTTT

J: TRBJ1-5
D: NA
V: TRBV6-1
CDR3: CAARPTGNFQPQHF
DNA: TGTGCCGCTAGACCCACAGGGAATTTTCAGCCCCAGCATTTT

J: TRBJ1-2
D: NA
V: TRBV2
CDR3: CASSPGEGRGYTF
DNA: TGTGCCAGCAGTCCCGGGGAGGGCCGGGGCTACACCTTC

J: TRBJ2-1
D: TRBD2
V: TRBV7-6
CDR3: CASSPYGERGLNEQFF
DNA: TGTGCCAGCAGCCCGTACGGGGAGCGGGGGCTCAATGAGCAGTTCTTC